This T cell receptor (beta chain) was sequenced for a study of post-analysis software for immune sequencing data. At the level of the study: Included among the disease courses, which were recorded for the cohort, were relapsing-remitting, secondary progressive and progressive-relapsing multiple sclerosis.

Study-level points and caveats: Elevated frequency relative to controls characterized roughly five TRBV segments in patients, TRBV5-6, TRBV5-1 and TRBV20-1 among them. Normalized Chao1 diversity was significantly reduced in patients versus controls.

Germline loops: CDR1 MDHEN, CDR2 SYDVKM. This CDR3 has 12 residues. V was pared by 11 bases and J by 10 bases, with 15 bases between. In the case of this clonotype: Its matching antigen is unknown.

Unique-molecular-identifier-tagged TCR beta cDNA libraries were used. A population of about 0.85 to 11 million T cells gave rise to about half a million cDNA molecules. TCRdb independently ran MiXCR on the PCR reads; one entry per CDR3 protein. The sample has hundreds of thousands of distinct CDR3 sequences, under 55% seen once; the top ten hold about 12%. Sequencing was carried out using blood. The chain recombines TRBV28 with TRBJ1-6, with D uncertain. This sequence originates from a girl aged 5-17 years with multiple sclerosis. The CDR3 nucleotides are TGTGCCGGTGACGGGATCGGGTCACCCCTCCACTTT. Amino acids: CAGDGIGSPLHF.